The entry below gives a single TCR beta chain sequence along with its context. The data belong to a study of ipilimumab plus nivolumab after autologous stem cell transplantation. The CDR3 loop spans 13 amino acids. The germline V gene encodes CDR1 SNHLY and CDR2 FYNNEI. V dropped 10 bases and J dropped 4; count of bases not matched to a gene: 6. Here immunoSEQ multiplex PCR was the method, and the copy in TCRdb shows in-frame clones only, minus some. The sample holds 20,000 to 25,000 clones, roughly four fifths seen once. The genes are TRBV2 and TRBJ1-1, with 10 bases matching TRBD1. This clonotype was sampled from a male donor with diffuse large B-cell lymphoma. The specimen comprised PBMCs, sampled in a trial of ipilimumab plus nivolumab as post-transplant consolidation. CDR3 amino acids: CANDRGPTTEAFF. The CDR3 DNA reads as TGTGCCAACGACAGGGGGCCAACCACTGAAGCTTTCTTT.